The rows below give T cell receptor beta chains drawn from one sample of a study of T cell clones after liver transplantation. The assay was immunoSEQ multiplex PCR, and TCRdb's table has in-frame clones only and misses some. The data hold around 110,000 clones, with over 75% observed a single time. The source was CD4+ T cells from blood, collected 12 months after liver transplant. These receptors were obtained from a human patient who received a liver transplant. Some T cells may be provided by the graft donor. CDR3s include the opening cysteine and the closing phenylalanine or tryptophan. The order of the fields is clone size, V gene, D gene, J gene, CDR3 protein, CDR3 DNA. D genes are given only for firm matches. A row's size may be missing; if present it is once, few, many or a size class.

size: -; V: TRBV5-4; D: TRBD2; J: TRBJ2-1; CDR3: CASSRGTSGSYEQFF; DNA: TGTGCCAGCAGCCGCGGGACTAGCGGGAGCTATGAGCAGTTCTTC
size: -; V: TRBV28; D: -; J: TRBJ1-4; CDR3: CASSLKSRATNEKLFF; DNA: TGTGCCAGCAGTTTAAAATCCCGGGCAACTAATGAAAAACTGTTTTTT
size: -; V: TRBV5-4; D: -; J: TRBJ2-3; CDR3: CASSSPVRGTDTQYF; DNA: TGTGCCAGCAGCTCGCCCGTAAGGGGCACAGATACGCAGTATTTT
size: -; V: TRBV10-1; D: -; J: TRBJ1-1; CDR3: CASSERGGDTEAFF; DNA: TGCGCCAGCAGTGAACGGGGCGGGGACACTGAAGCTTTCTTT
size: -; V: TRBV18; D: TRBD1; J: TRBJ1-5; CDR3: CASSLTGTGGYTQPQHF; DNA: TGTGCCAGCTCACTGACCGGGACAGGGGGTTACACTCAGCCCCAGCATTTT
size: -; V: TRBV5-8; D: -; J: TRBJ2-5; CDR3: CASSLGTDTIQETQYF; DNA: TGTGCCAGCAGCTTGGGGACAGATACAATCCAAGAGACCCAGTACTTC
size: few; V: TRBV18; D: -; J: TRBJ1-2; CDR3: CASSPAPDSNYGYTF; DNA: TGTGCCAGCTCACCCGCCCCCGACAGCAACTATGGCTACACCTTC
size: -; V: TRBV4-1; D: TRBD2; J: TRBJ2-1; CDR3: CASSPPGLEVYEQFF; DNA: TGCGCCAGCAGCCCGCCGGGACTAGAGGTCTATGAGCAGTTCTTC
size: -; V: TRBV6-5; D: TRBD1; J: TRBJ1-2; CDR3: CASTFWTGKIYGYTF; DNA: TGTGCCAGCACCTTCTGGACAGGGAAAATCTATGGCTACACCTTC
size: few; V: TRBV19; D: TRBD1; J: TRBJ1-2; CDR3: CASSGLGTGSGYTF; DNA: TGTGCCAGTAGTGGACTAGGGACAGGCTCTGGCTACACCTTC
size: -; V: TRBV28; D: -; J: TRBJ2-1; CDR3: CASSLFGGTASYNEQFF; DNA: TGTGCCAGCAGTTTATTTGGCGGGACAGCTTCCTACAATGAGCAGTTCTTC
size: -; V: TRBV11-2; D: -; J: TRBJ2-7; CDR3: CASSYHRVIGEQYF; DNA: TGTGCCAGCAGCTATCACAGGGTTATAGGAGAGCAGTACTTC
size: -; V: TRBV19; D: TRBD1; J: TRBJ2-5; CDR3: CASSIGQEETQYF; DNA: TGTGCCAGTAGTATCGGACAGGAAGAGACCCAGTACTTC
size: -; V: TRBV7-9; D: TRBD1; J: TRBJ1-1; CDR3: CASSLDRGEAFF; DNA: TGTGCCAGCAGCTTAGACAGGGGTGAAGCTTTCTTT
size: -; V: TRBV5-1; D: -; J: TRBJ2-2; CDR3: CASSLLAANTGELFF; DNA: TGCGCCAGCAGCTTGTTAGCGGCGAACACCGGGGAGCTGTTTTTT
size: -; V: TRBV5-1; D: TRBD2; J: TRBJ2-7; CDR3: CASSLARTSVSDEQYF; DNA: TGCGCCAGCAGCTTGGCTAGGACTAGCGTTAGCGACGAGCAGTACTTC
size: -; V: TRBV2; D: -; J: TRBJ2-3; CDR3: CASSTESTDTQYF; DNA: TGTGCCAGCAGTACCGAAAGCACAGATACGCAGTATTTT
size: -; V: TRBV19; D: -; J: TRBJ2-7; CDR3: CASSSPKGLDYEQYF; DNA: TGTGCCAGTAGTAGCCCTAAGGGCCTCGACTACGAGCAGTACTTC
size: -; V: TRBV6-4; D: TRBD2; J: TRBJ2-7; CDR3: CASSDTSGIYEQYF; DNA: TGTGCCAGCAGTGATACTAGCGGGATCTACGAGCAGTACTTC
size: -; V: TRBV19; D: TRBD2; J: TRBJ2-1; CDR3: CASSSPRGAGVNEQFF; DNA: TGTGCCAGTAGTAGCCCGCGGGGAGCGGGAGTTAATGAGCAGTTCTTC
size: -; V: TRBV7-2; D: -; J: TRBJ2-5; CDR3: CASSLLLLASQGQETQYF; DNA: TGTGCCAGCAGCTTACTTTTACTGGCGAGCCAGGGCCAAGAGACCCAGTACTTC
size: once; V: TRBV7-3; D: TRBD2; J: TRBJ2-1; CDR3: CASSLGASGHYNEQFF; DNA: TGTGCCAGCAGCTTAGGGGCTAGCGGGCACTACAATGAGCAGTTCTTC
size: -; V: TRBV9; D: TRBD2; J: TRBJ2-2; CDR3: CASSPRLAANTGELFF; DNA: TGTGCCAGCAGCCCCCGACTAGCGGCGAACACCGGGGAGCTGTTTTTT
size: -; V: TRBV5-4; D: -; J: TRBJ2-7; CDR3: CASSFGTFTYEQYF; DNA: TGTGCCAGCAGCTTCGGGACGTTCACCTACGAGCAGTACTTC
size: few; V: TRBV18; D: -; J: TRBJ2-5; CDR3: CASSPGPKETQYF; DNA: TGTGCCAGCTCACCGGGACCAAAAGAGACCCAGTACTTC
size: -; V: TRBV2; D: -; J: TRBJ2-3; CDR3: CASSDGGSTTDTQYF; DNA: TGTGCCAGCAGTGATGGAGGGAGTACCACAGATACGCAGTATTTT
size: -; V: TRBV28; D: -; J: TRBJ2-1; CDR3: CASSLFFGNEQFF; DNA: TGTGCCAGCAGTTTATTTTTCGGGAATGAGCAGTTCTTC
size: -; V: TRBV19; D: -; J: TRBJ1-1; CDR3: CASSIVPNTEAFF; DNA: TGTGCCAGTAGTATCGTCCCGAACACTGAAGCTTTCTTT